Sequencing of this T cell receptor (beta chain) was carried out in a study of T cells in Graves' hyperthyroidism and ophthalmopathy. Notes on the study in general: Model output signaled ophthalmopathy a median around 6.9 months ahead of onset. Most thyroid clonotypes expanded above 0.001 were also detected in blood.

The table lists this clonotype with many counts. Its specificity is not known. Newly diagnosed patients aged 18 to 65 had hyperthyroidism of under 2 months' duration. Each diagnosis drew on symptoms, thyroxine, TRAb, thyroid ultrasound and orbital computed tomography findings. Amplified TCR beta CDR3 regions derived from RNA transcripts. The HTBI set primed first-round TCR CDR3 RT-PCR. TCRdb redid the calling of the multiplex PCR reads with MiXCR, one entry per CDR3 protein. Of approximately 360,000 distinct CDR3 sequences listed, 15% to 19% are singletons. The CDR3 contains 14 residues. In germline, CDR1 is SGHRS, CDR2 YFSETQ. Losses at the gene ends were 4 bases for V and 8 bases for J; bases not matched to a gene: 10.

The TCR comes from a young woman with Graves' hyperthyroidism that later progressed to Graves' ophthalmopathy. The material sequenced was blood. V gene TRBV5-1 combines with J gene TRBJ1-2; TRBD1 matches 8 bases. This CDR3 reads CASSPDRAVGGYTF. In DNA, the CDR3 is TGCGCCAGCAGCCCGGACAGGGCCGTAGGAGGCTACACCTTC.